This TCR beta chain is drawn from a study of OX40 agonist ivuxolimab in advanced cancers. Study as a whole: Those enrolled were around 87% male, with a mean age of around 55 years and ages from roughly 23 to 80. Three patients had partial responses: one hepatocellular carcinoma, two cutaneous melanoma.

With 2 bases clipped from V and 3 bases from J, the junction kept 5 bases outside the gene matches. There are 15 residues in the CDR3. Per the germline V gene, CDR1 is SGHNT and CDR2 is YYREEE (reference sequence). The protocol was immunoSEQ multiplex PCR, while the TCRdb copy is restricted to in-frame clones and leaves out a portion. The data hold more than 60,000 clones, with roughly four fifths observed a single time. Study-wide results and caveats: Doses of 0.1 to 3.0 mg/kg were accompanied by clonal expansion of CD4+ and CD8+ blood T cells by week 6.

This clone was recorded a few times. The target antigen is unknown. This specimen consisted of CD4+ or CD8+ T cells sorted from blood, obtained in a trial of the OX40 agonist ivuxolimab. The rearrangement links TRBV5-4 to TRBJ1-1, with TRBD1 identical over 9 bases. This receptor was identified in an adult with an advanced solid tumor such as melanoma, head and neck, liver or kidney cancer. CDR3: CASSLQGALYTEAFF. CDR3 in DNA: TGTGCCAGCAGCTTACAGGGGGCATTATACACTGAAGCTTTCTTT.